The next 14 T cell receptor beta chains were all read from a single sample in a study of blood T cell repertoires in COVID-19. The table came from immunoSEQ multiplex PCR; TCRdb's copy has only in-frame clones and leaves some out. This table has fewer than 250,000 clones, 70% to 90% appearing once. Sequencing input: PBMCs or T cells enriched from blood (not recorded which). The receptors shown here come from a man aged 30 to 45 who had recovered from COVID-19.

The chain's CDR3 is CASSGTGIRGYTF. CDR3 in DNA: TGTGCCAGCAGCGGTACAGGGATTCGTGGCTACACCTTC. V and J are TRBV12-3 or TRBV12-4 and TRBJ1-2, with D possibly TRBD1 on 6 matching bases. V lost 6 bases and J 7 bases, leaving 15 bases between the germline ends. CDR3 size: 13 residues.

The V and J genes are TRBV29-1 and TRBJ1-1; no definite D call. The CDR3 runs to 11 residues. From germline, CDR1 is SQVTM and CDR2 ANQGSEA. V gave up 4 bases and J gave up 2 bases, with 5 bases separating them. The CDR3 nucleotides read TGCAGCGTTGTCACAAACACTGAAGCTTTCTTT. It yields the protein CSVVTNTEAFF.

CDR3 in amino acids: CASSQGLTSGIYEQYF. As DNA, the CDR3 is TGTGCCAGCAGCCAAGGGTTGACTAGCGGAATCTACGAGCAGTACTTC. The chain employs TRBV14 and TRBJ2-7; 9 positions agree with TRBD2. CDR1 SGHDN and CDR2 FVKESK come from the germline V gene. The trim removed 1 base at V and 3 bases at J, leaving 7 bases unmatched. The CDR3 is 16 residues long.

The chain uses TRBV4-2 and TRBJ2-1, with 10 nucleotides matching TRBD2. The CDR3 consists of 16 residues. Germline trimming cut 1 base from V and 4 bases from J; bases unmatched to any gene: 4. Looked up from germline, CDR1 is LGHNA and CDR2 is YNFKEQ. CDR3 protein: CASSQGWTSGYNEQFF. In DNA form, the CDR3 reads TGTGCCAGCAGCCAAGGTTGGACTAGCGGATACAATGAGCAGTTCTTC.

The chain couples TRBV7-3 to TRBJ2-7, with D perhaps TRBD1 (5 bases). This CDR3 has 14 amino acids. The V end lost 5 bases, the J end lost 12 bases, and 23 bases lay between the germline ends. Germline V lookup: CDR1 SGHTA, CDR2 FQGTGA. The CDR3: CASSPQGYVSPLYF. In DNA form, the CDR3 reads TGTGCCAGCAGCCCGCAGGGTTATGTCTCTCCCCTGTACTTC.

As concerns this clone: Compared with germline, one end of the junction differs, possibly owing to a read error. The V call is TRBV20-1, the J call TRBJ1-1; D unresolved. The CDR3 is made up of 9 amino acids. Germline lookup yields CDR1 DFQATT and CDR2 SNEGSKA (reference sequence). The CDR3: CSVRTFSNF. DNA of the CDR3: TGCAGTGTACGTACCTTCTCTAACTTT.

The V gene is TRBV3-1 (or the pseudogene TRBV3-2), the J gene TRBJ2-2; 7 bases are shared with TRBD2. The CDR3 contains 17 residues. V was clipped by 2 bases and J by 5 bases; unmatched bases: 11. CDR1 and CDR2 (germline): LGHDT, YNNKEL (reference sequence). The CDR3 region is CASSQKLGGRGTGELFF. CDR3 sequence (DNA): TGTGCCAGCAGCCAAAAACTAGGCGGGAGAGGTACCGGGGAGCTGTTTTTT.

The rearrangement links TRBV9 to TRBJ2-3, with a possible D match to TRBD2 (9 bases). V was cut by 6 bases and J by 4 bases, with 21 bases left in between. The CDR3 contains 16 residues. Per germline, CDR1 SGDLS and CDR2 YYNGEE. The CDR3 reads CASTPGGGGAADTQYF. Written as DNA, the CDR3 is TGTGCCAGCACCCCAGGGGGCGGGGGGGCCGCAGATACGCAGTATTTT.

CDR3 protein: CASSIDHVGPSSYEQYF. CDR3 DNA sequence: TGTGCCAGTAGTATAGATCATGTGGGCCCCAGCTCCTACGAGCAGTACTTC. The genes are TRBV19 and TRBJ2-7, with unresolved D. CDR3 size: 17 residues. Deletions cut 0 bases from V and 0 bases from J, with 15 bases between. Germline loops: CDR1 LNHDA, CDR2 SQIVND (reference sequence).

The chain links TRBV5-4 to TRBJ2-7; 13 bases map to TRBD2. The germline gives CDR1 SGHNT, CDR2 YYREEE (reference sequence). CDR3 length: 15 residues. V dropped 4 bases and J dropped 4; count of bases not matched to a gene: 5. In nucleotides, the CDR3 is TGTGCCAGCAGCCCGGGGACTAGCGGGAAATACGAGCAGTACTTC. Translating it yields CASSPGTSGKYEQYF. Together with reference TRBV5-4 and TRBJ2-7, the CDR3 gives the full variable domain: ETGVTQSPTHLIKTRGQQVTLRCSSQSGHNTVSWYQQALGQGPQFIFQYYREEENGRGNFPPRFSGLQFPNYSSELNVNALELDDSALYLCASSPGTSGKYEQYFGPGTRLTVT.

This chain joins TRBV7-2 and TRBJ1-1, with 8 bases lining up with TRBD1. V was clipped by 6 bases and J by 1 base; unmatched bases: 19. Germline V CDR1 and CDR2: SGHTA, FQGNSA. The CDR3 runs 19 residues. CDR3 in amino acids: CASRGTGWAGVLSNTEAFF. In nucleotides, the CDR3 is TGTGCCAGCAGAGGGACAGGATGGGCCGGAGTCCTTTCGAACACTGAAGCTTTCTTT.

The CDR3: CASSYGGSYGYTF. In DNA, the CDR3 is TGTGCCAGCAGTTACGGGGGGAGCTATGGCTACACCTTC. V and J are TRBV6-5 and TRBJ1-2; D is perhaps TRBD1 (5 bases). V lost 2 bases, J lost 4 bases, and 8 bases lay in between. This CDR3 is built from 13 residues. Germline lookup yields CDR1 MNHEY and CDR2 SVGAGI.

CDR3 DNA sequence: TGTGCCAGTAGAGAGGGACTGTACTCTGGAAACACCATATATTTT. Amino acids: CASREGLYSGNTIYF. The chain uses TRBV19 and TRBJ1-3; a possible D gene is TRBD1 (5 bases). In germline, CDR1 is LNHDA, CDR2 SQIVND (reference sequence). There are 15 residues in the CDR3. V lost 6 bases, J lost 0 bases, and 12 bases lay in between.

V usage is TRBV4-3 and J usage is TRBJ1-5; D uncertain. The CDR3 sequence is 15 residues long. Germline CDR1 LGHNA, CDR2 YSLEER. Trimming took 0 bases from V and 4 from J, leaving 10 bases between them. This CDR3 is CASSQDSGLNQPQHF. The CDR3 DNA is TGCGCCAGCAGCCAAGACTCGGGGTTAAATCAGCCCCAGCATTTT.